This is a list of T cell receptor beta chains from one sample in a study of cytomegalovirus exposure and HLA in healthy donors. The assay was immunoSEQ multiplex PCR, and TCRdb's table has in-frame clones only and misses some. The table has roughly 140,000 clones, approximately 78% seen once. The sequencing sample was made of PBMCs. These receptors all stem from a woman in her thirties or forties in good health and CMV-seropositive. Both conserved end residues are part of each CDR3. Each record gives: D gene, V gene, J gene, clone size, CDR3 protein, CDR3 DNA. The D gene is left open where the match is weak. The listing skips clone size in some rows; elsewhere it reads once, few, many or a size class.

TRBD1	TRBV7-6	TRBJ2-1	-	CASSSRTGVSYNEQFF	TGTGCCAGCAGCTCGAGGACAGGGGTTTCCTACAATGAGCAGTTCTTC
-	TRBV6-5	TRBJ2-5	-	CASSSGGRQETQYF	TGTGCCAGCAGTTCCGGGGGTCGCCAAGAGACCCAGTACTTC
-	TRBV7-6	TRBJ2-5	-	CASSLDTLRGTQYF	TGTGCCAGCAGCTTAGACACCCTAAGAGGGACCCAGTACTTC
-	TRBV4-1	TRBJ2-1	few	CASSHPAQRNEQFF	TGCGCCAGCAGCCACCCAGCCCAGCGGAATGAGCAGTTCTTC
-	TRBV11-3	TRBJ2-3	-	CASSPGRWGPTDTQYF	TGTGCCAGCAGCCCAGGTCGGTGGGGGCCCACAGATACGCAGTATTTT
TRBD2	TRBV7-8	TRBJ2-3	few	CASSLGLAGGSDTQYF	TGTGCCAGCAGCTTAGGTCTAGCGGGAGGTTCAGATACGCAGTATTTT
TRBD1	TRBV6-5	TRBJ2-7	-	CASRTGTGDSYEQYF	TGTGCCAGCAGGACCGGGACAGGGGATTCCTACGAGCAGTACTTC
TRBD1	TRBV27	TRBJ2-1	-	CASSRTGVNEQFF	TGTGCCAGCAGCAGGACAGGGGTGAATGAGCAGTTCTTC
TRBD1	TRBV7-2	TRBJ1-2	-	CASSLGGPGQEYGYTF	TGTGCCAGCAGCTTAGGAGGGCCCGGACAGGAGTATGGCTACACCTTC
-	TRBV7-2	TRBJ2-1	-	CASSPKRVEQFF	TGTGCCAGCAGCCCAAAGAGAGTTGAGCAGTTCTTC
TRBD1	TRBV28	TRBJ1-5	-	CASSLGTGGYQPQHF	TGTGCCAGCAGTTTAGGGACAGGGGGATATCAGCCCCAGCATTTT
-	TRBV5-1	TRBJ1-1	-	CASSLGTGHTEAFF	TGCGCCAGCAGCTTGGGTACAGGGCATACTGAAGCTTTCTTT
-	TRBV18	TRBJ1-5	-	CASSKGRDQPQHF	TGTGCCAGCTCAAAAGGGAGGGATCAGCCCCAGCATTTT
-	TRBV7-3	TRBJ2-5	-	CASSSGLQETQYF	TGTGCCAGCAGCTCGGGACTTCAAGAGACCCAGTACTTC
TRBD1	TRBV15	TRBJ1-4	-	CATSRDPGTGGEKLFF	TGTGCCACCAGCAGAGATCCCGGGACAGGGGGCGAAAAACTGTTTTTT
-	TRBV10-3	TRBJ1-2	-	CAISDPGDGYTF	TGTGCCATCAGCGACCCAGGGGATGGCTACACCTTC
-	TRBV20-1	TRBJ2-7	-	CSALENYEQYF	TGCAGTGCGCTAGAGAATTACGAGCAGTACTTC
TRBD2	TRBV6-6	TRBJ2-5	-	CASSYSRAGGHPQYF	TGTGCCAGCAGTTACTCGAGAGCGGGGGGGCATCCCCAGTACTTC
-	TRBV7-3	TRBJ2-7	-	CASSRHQGYEQYF	TGTGCCAGCAGTCGACATCAGGGCTACGAGCAGTACTTC
TRBD2	TRBV7-2	TRBJ2-5	-	CASSRGGETQYF	TGTGCCAGCAGCCGGGGGGGAGAGACCCAGTACTTC
-	TRBV28	TRBJ1-1	-	CASSLMSVEYLSSEAFF	TGTGCCAGCAGTTTAATGAGTGTGGAATACCTCTCTAGTGAAGCTTTCTTT
TRBD1	TRBV5-4	TRBJ2-3	-	CASSLRSGGTDTQYF	TGTGCCAGCAGCTTGAGGTCAGGGGGAACAGATACGCAGTATTTT
-	TRBV7-5	TRBJ2-1	-	CARSPQGAGEQFF	TGTGCCAGAAGCCCGCAGGGGGCGGGTGAGCAGTTCTTC
-	TRBV5-8	TRBJ2-7	-	CASSLTPRGGSYEQYF	TGTGCCAGCAGCTTGACGCCCAGGGGTGGCTCCTACGAGCAGTACTTC
TRBD1	TRBV27	TRBJ1-2	-	CASSPQQGALYGYTF	TGTGCCAGCAGTCCGCAACAGGGGGCCCTCTATGGCTACACCTTC
TRBD1	TRBV28	TRBJ1-2	-	CASSPTPTGINYGYTF	TGTGCCAGCAGTCCCACACCGACAGGGATAAACTATGGCTACACCTTC